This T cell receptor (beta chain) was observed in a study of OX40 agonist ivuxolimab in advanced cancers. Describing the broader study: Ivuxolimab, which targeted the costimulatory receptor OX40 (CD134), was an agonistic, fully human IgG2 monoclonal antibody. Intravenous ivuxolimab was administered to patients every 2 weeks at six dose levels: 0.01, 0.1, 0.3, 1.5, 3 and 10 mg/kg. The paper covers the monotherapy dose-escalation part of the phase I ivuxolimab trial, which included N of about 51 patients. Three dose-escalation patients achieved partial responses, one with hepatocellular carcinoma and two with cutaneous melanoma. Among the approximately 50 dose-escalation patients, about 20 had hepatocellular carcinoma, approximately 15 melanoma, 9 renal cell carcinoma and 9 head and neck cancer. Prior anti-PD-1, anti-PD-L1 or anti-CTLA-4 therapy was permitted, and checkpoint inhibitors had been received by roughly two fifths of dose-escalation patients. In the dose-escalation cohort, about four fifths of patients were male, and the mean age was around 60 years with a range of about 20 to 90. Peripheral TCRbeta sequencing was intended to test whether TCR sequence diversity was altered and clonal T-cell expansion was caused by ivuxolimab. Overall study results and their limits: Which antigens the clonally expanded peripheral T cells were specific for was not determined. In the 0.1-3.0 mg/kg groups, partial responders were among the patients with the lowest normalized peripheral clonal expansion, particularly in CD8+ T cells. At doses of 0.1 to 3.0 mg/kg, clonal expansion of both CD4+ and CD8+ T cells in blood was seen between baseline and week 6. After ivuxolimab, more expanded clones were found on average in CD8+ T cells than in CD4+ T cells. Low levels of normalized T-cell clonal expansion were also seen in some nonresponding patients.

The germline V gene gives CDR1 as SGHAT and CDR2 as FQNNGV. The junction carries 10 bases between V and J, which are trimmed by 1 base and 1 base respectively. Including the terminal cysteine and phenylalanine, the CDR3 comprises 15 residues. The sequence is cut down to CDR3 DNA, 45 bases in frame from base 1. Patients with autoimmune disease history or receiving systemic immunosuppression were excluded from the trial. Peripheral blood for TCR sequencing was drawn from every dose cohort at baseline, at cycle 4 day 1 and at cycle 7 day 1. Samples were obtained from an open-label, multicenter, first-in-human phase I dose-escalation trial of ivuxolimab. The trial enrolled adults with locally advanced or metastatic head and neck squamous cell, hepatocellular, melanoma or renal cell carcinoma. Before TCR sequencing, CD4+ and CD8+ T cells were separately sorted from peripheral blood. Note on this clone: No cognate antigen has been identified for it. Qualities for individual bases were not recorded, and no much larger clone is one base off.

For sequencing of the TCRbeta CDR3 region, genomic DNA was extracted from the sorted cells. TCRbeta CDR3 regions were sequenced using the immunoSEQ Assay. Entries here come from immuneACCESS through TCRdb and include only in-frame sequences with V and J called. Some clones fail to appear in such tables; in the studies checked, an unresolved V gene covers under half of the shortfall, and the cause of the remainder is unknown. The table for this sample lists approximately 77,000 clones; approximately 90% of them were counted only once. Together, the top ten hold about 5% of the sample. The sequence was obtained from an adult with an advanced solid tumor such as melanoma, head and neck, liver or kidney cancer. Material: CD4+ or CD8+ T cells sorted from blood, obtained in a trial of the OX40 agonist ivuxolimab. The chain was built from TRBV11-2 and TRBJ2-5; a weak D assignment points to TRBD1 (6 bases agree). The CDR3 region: CASSLGGLPQETQYF. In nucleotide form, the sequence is TGTGCCAGCAGCTTAGGGGGGCTTCCCCAAGAGACCCAGTACTTC.